Each of the 16 T cell receptor beta chains below was sequenced from the same sample in a study of PD-1 blockade in mismatch repair-deficient tumors. Repertoires were generated with immunoSEQ multiplex PCR, while TCRdb's copy carries only in-frame clones and drops some. The sample consists of around 110,000 clones, about 80% of them appearing once. The sequencing used peripheral blood, collected approximately 64 weeks after starting pembrolizumab. These receptors all stem from an adult with mismatch repair-deficient cancer.

The genes are TRBV11-3 and TRBJ1-3; no firm D call. The CDR3 is 15 residues long. V lost 2 bases, J lost 4 bases, and 12 bases lay in between. Germline lookup yields CDR1 SGHNT and CDR2 YENEEA. The CDR3 loop is CASSLFGEPGNTIYF. The CDR3 nucleotides are TGTGCCAGCAGCTTATTCGGGGAGCCGGGAAACACCATATATTTT.

The rearrangement joins TRBV7-9 to TRBJ2-3; D perhaps matches TRBD2 (5 bases). Trimming took 5 bases from V and 5 from J, leaving 23 bases between them. The CDR3 is 17 residues long. Germline lookup yields CDR1 SEHNR and CDR2 FQNEAQ (reference sequence). CDR3 in amino acids: CASSPQVLGSEGDTQYF. In nucleotides, the CDR3 is TGTGCCAGCAGCCCCCAAGTACTCGGCAGCGAGGGAGATACGCAGTATTTT.

This clone was detected a few times. CDR3 residues: CSIKGPEINTGELFF. The CDR3, as DNA: TGCAGCATTAAGGGACCCGAGATAAACACCGGGGAGCTGTTTTTT. The rearrangement uses TRBV29-1 and TRBJ2-2; possibly TRBD1 or TRBD2 for D (5 bases each). The V gene lost 8 bases and the J gene lost 2 bases, with 18 bases spanning the gap. Germline V gene lookup returns CDR1 SQVTM and CDR2 ANQGSEA. The CDR3 has 15 amino acids.

The chain recombines TRBV30 with TRBJ2-7; 8 bases line up with TRBD1. The CDR3 has 14 amino acids. Germline V gene sequence: CDR1 GTSNPN, CDR2 SVGIG (reference sequence). V shed 0 bases and J 6 bases; nucleotides not matched to a gene: 7. CDR3 in amino acids: CAWSVVMTGAEQYF. The CDR3 DNA reads as TGTGCCTGGAGTGTAGTTATGACAGGGGCCGAGCAGTACTTC.

This clone turned up a few times. The chain couples TRBV30 to TRBJ2-1; D may be TRBD2 (5 bases). This CDR3 is 14 amino acids long. Trimming stripped 0 bases from V and 7 bases from J, with 13 bases between. Per the germline V gene, CDR1 is GTSNPN and CDR2 is SVGIG (reference sequence). CDR3 residues: CAWSVSVEGNEQFF. DNA of the CDR3: TGTGCCTGGAGTGTTTCGGTTGAGGGTAATGAGCAGTTCTTC.

This chain uses TRBV27 with TRBJ2-4; 12 nucleotides align to TRBD2. Germline V lookup: CDR1 MNHEY, CDR2 SMNVEV (reference sequence). The junction had 5 bases not matched to a gene; V was cut back by 5 bases and J by 0 bases. The CDR3 extends over 17 amino acids. CDR3 sequence (DNA): TGTGCCAGCAGTCCCGGGACTAGCGGGTTAGCCAAAAACATTCAGTACTTC. Protein: CASSPGTSGLAKNIQYF.

The J gene is TRBJ2-5, the V gene TRBV2, with 9 nucleotides matching TRBD1. The V and J ends lost 6 bases and 2 bases, in that order; junction bases with no gene match: 7. There are 15 residues in the CDR3. Germline assignment: CDR1 SNHLY and CDR2 FYNNEI. The DNA of the CDR3 is TGTGCCAGCAGCGGGACAGGGAGACTACAAGAGACCCAGTACTTC. Protein: CASSGTGRLQETQYF.

The rearrangement uses TRBV6-1 and TRBJ1-3, with a weak D call TRBD1 (6 bases). The CDR3 contains 15 residues. Germline CDR1 MNHNS, CDR2 SASEGT. With 5 bases removed from V and 2 bases from J, the gap between germline ends came to 13 bases. The CDR3 loop reads CASSPITGTGNTIYF. DNA for the CDR3: TGTGCCAGCAGTCCAATTACAGGGACTGGAAACACCATATATTTT.

The chain combines TRBV6-1 with TRBJ2-3; 9 bases agree with TRBD2. CDR1 and CDR2 (germline): MNHNS, SASEGT. Trimming removed 6 bases from V and 6 bases from J; junction bases left unmatched: 1. The CDR3 has 12 residues. The CDR3, as DNA: TGTGCCAGCAGCGCGGGGGGGGATACGCAGTATTTT. Protein: CASSAGGDTQYF.

This clone was found a few times. This chain connects TRBV7-8 to TRBJ2-1; no clear D. This CDR3 is 14 amino acids long. Germline V gives CDR1 SGHVS, CDR2 FQNEAQ. The ends were cut back, 2 bases at V and 3 bases at J, with 8 bases in the middle. Here the CDR3 DNA reads TGTGCCAGCAGCTTATGGGGTCTCTACAATGAGCAGTTCTTC. It codes for CASSLWGLYNEQFF.

V usage is TRBV9 and J usage is TRBJ2-3; D may be TRBD2 (6 bases). Germline V lookup: CDR1 SGDLS, CDR2 YYNGEE. The V and J ends lost 3 bases and 2 bases respectively, with 7 bases between them. CDR3 size: 13 residues. The CDR3 here is CASSGGVTDTQYF. Written as DNA, the CDR3 is TGTGCCAGCAGCGGGGGGGTCACAGATACGCAGTATTTT.

V and J are TRBV29-1 and TRBJ2-1; tentatively, D is TRBD1 (6 bases). CDR3 size: 12 residues. Germline CDR1 SQVTM, CDR2 ANQGSEA. V was pared by 4 bases and J by 2 bases, with 6 bases between. The CDR3 DNA is TGCAGCGTTGGACAGGCCTACAATGAGCAGTTCTTC. Translated, it gives CSVGQAYNEQFF.

V is TRBV30 and J is TRBJ1-2; D is undetermined. The CDR3 sequence is 9 residues long. The V and J ends lost 4 bases and 8 bases respectively, with 5 bases between them. Germline loops: CDR1 GTSNPN, CDR2 SVGIG (reference sequence). Here the CDR3 reads CAWTGGYTF. In DNA, the CDR3 is TGTGCCTGGACGGGCGGCTACACCTTC. Based on the CDR3 plus reference TRBV30 and TRBJ1-2, the full variable domain is SQTIHQWPATLVQPVGSPLSLECTVEGTSNPNLYWYRQAAGRGLQLLFYSVGIGQISSEVPQNLSASRPQDRQFILSSKKLLLSDSGFYLCAWTGGYTFGSGTRLTVV.

In its sample, this clone was seen once. The chain carries TRBV6-4 and TRBJ2-1, with 10 bases lining up with TRBD2. Germline lookup yields CDR1 MRHNA and CDR2 SNTAGT. The J segment lost 4 bases and the V segment lost 3 bases, leaving 3 bases of the junction unmatched. The CDR3 length is 15 residues. CDR3 residues: CASSEGLALYNEQFF. The CDR3 nucleotides read TGTGCCAGCAGTGAGGGACTAGCGCTTTACAATGAGCAGTTCTTC.

The chain links TRBV13 to TRBJ2-7; D is unresolved. The CDR3 is 13 amino acids. CDR1 is PRHDT and CDR2 is FYEKMQ in the germline V gene (reference sequence). V lost 2 bases to trimming and J lost 3 bases, with 8 bases between them. The CDR3 here is CASSLNGNYEQYF. The CDR3, as DNA: TGTGCCAGCAGCTTAAACGGAAACTACGAGCAGTACTTC.

This chain joins TRBV27 and TRBJ1-2, with D perhaps TRBD1 (6 bases). Trimming cost V 7 bases and J 0 bases, with 12 bases left between them. The CDR3 runs to 14 residues. Germline CDR1 MNHEY, CDR2 SMNVEV (reference sequence). The CDR3 is CASNPGATNYGYTF. The CDR3 DNA is TGTGCCAGCAATCCAGGGGCTACTAACTATGGCTACACCTTC.